The count of the clone carrying this T cell receptor (beta chain) is one. This sample was included in a study of blood T cell repertoires in COVID-19. The data were produced by immunoSEQ multiplex PCR, yet TCRdb's version contains in-frame clones alone and is incomplete. Among around 230,000 clones listed, about 90% were seen once. The CDR3 totals 13 residues. Germline-derived CDR1 and CDR2 are MNHEY and SVGAGI. The V end was cut by 0 bases, the J end by 3 bases, with 5 bases between. The chain uses TRBV6-5 and TRBJ1-1; D unresolved. Source material: PBMCs or T cells enriched from blood (not recorded which). This TCR was sampled from a woman in her 30s with acute COVID-19. DNA for the CDR3: TGTGCCAGCAGTTACTCCCCCGACACTGAAGCTTTCTTT. Protein: CASSYSPDTEAFF.